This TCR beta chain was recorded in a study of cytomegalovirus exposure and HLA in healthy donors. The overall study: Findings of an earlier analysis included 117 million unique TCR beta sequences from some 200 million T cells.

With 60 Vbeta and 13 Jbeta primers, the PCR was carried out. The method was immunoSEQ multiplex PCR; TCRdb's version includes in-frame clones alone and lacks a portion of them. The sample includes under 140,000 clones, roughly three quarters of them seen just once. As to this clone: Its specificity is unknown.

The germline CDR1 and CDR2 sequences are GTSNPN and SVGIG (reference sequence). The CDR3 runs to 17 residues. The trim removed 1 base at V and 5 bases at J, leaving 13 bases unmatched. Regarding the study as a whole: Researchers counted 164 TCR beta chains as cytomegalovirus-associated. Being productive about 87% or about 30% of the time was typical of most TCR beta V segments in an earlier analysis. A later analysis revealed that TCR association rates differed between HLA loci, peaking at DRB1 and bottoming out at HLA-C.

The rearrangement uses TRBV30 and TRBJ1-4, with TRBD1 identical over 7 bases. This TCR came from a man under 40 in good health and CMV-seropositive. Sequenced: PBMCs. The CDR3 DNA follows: TGTGCCTGGAGTGCCCACCCTGCGGGACAGAGAAATGAAAAACTGTTTTTT. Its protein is CAWSAHPAGQRNEKLFF.